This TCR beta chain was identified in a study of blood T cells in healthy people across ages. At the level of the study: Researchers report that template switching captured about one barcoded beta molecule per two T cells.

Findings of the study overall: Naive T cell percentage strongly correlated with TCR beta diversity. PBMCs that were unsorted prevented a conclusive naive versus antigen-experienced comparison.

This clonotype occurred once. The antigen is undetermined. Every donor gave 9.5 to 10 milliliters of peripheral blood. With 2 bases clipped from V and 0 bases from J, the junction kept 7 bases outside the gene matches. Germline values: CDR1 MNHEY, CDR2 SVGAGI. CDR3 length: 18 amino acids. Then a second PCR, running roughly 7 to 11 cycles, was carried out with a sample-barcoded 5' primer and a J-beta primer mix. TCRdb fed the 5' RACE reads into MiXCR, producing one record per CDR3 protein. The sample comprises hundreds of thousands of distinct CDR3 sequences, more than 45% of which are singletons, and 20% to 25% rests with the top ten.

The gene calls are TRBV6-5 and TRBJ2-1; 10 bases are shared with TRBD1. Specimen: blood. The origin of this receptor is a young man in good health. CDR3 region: CASSYGGQGTRSYNEQFF. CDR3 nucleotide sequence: TGTGCCAGCAGTTACGGGGGACAGGGGACGCGCTCCTACAATGAGCAGTTCTTC.